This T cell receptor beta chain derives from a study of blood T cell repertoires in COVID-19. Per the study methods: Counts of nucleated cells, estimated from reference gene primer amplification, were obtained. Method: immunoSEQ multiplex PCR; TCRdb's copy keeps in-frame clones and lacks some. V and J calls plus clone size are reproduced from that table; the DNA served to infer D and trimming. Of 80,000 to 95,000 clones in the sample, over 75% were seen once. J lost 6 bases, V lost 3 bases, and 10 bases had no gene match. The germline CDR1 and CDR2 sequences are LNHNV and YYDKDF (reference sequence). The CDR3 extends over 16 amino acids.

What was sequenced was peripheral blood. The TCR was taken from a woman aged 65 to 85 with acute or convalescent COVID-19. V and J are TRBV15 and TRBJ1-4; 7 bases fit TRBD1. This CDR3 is CATSRKTGTADEKLFF. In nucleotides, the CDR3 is TGTGCCACCAGCAGGAAAACCGGGACAGCAGATGAAAAACTGTTTTTT.